This T cell receptor beta chain comes out of a study of post-analysis software for immune sequencing data. Study details: Patients with relapsing-remitting, secondary progressive and progressive-relapsing multiple sclerosis courses were all represented.

General observations from the study: Normalized Chao1 diversity in multiple sclerosis patients fell significantly below that of controls. F measure grouped same-batch samples tightly together. Four or five TRBV segments were more frequent in patients than controls; TRBV5-6, TRBV5-1 and TRBV20-1 belonged to this group.

Every TCR beta cDNA library bore unique molecular identifiers. Roughly 500,000 cDNA molecules were recovered from an input of 1 to 10 million T cells. From the PCR reads, TCRdb called clonotypes with MiXCR, one entry per CDR3 protein. The data show approximately 690,000 distinct CDR3 sequences, roughly three fifths seen once. The length of the CDR3 is 14 residues. Trimming cost V 7 bases and J 2 bases, with 12 bases left between them. This clonotype appeared a few times. Its antigen is still unknown. The chain combines TRBV12-3 or TRBV12-4 with TRBJ2-1, with D perhaps matching TRBD1 or TRBD2 (5 bases each). This clonotype was sampled from a girl aged 2 to 10 with multiple sclerosis. The material sequenced was blood. CDR3 DNA sequence: TGTGCCAGCACCCTCGGGACGGCCTACAATGAGCAGTTCTTC. Protein product: CASTLGTAYNEQFF.